This TCR beta chain was identified in a study of cytomegalovirus exposure and HLA in healthy donors. PCR used 60 Vbeta primers and 13 Jbeta primers. Here immunoSEQ multiplex PCR was the method, and the copy in TCRdb shows in-frame clones only, minus some. The sample holds 75,000 to 95,000 clones, approximately 78% seen once. Comment on this clone: Its antigen is still unknown.

General study findings and limits: Rare TCR sequences dominated, though some public TCRs recurred in many donors.

Source material: PBMCs. The origin of this receptor is a male donor in good health and CMV-seropositive.

CDR3 region: CASSSGLAGGLSSEQYF. The CDR3 region has the DNA TGTGCCAGCAGCTCGGGACTAGCGGGGGGACTTTCGAGCGAGCAGTACTTC. The V and J genes are TRBV5-5 and TRBJ2-7; 15 bases map to TRBD2. Germline V gene data show CDR1 as SGHKS and CDR2 as YYEKEE (reference sequence). The CDR3 is 17 residues long. V lost 3 bases, J lost 6 bases, and 10 bases stayed unmatched.